This is a list of T cell receptor beta chains from one sample in a study of a mutant IDH1 vaccine in newly diagnosed glioma. Using immunoSEQ multiplex PCR, the repertoire was profiled, and TCRdb retains in-frame clones only, with some absent. This repertoire shows over 35,000 clones, approximately 80% found once; its top ten account for roughly 5%. No antigen has been assigned to these receptors. The source material was PBMCs, sampled from a glioma patient whose treatment included an IDH1 peptide vaccine. These receptors all stem from a woman in her 50s with glioma. The CDR3 runs from the conserved cysteine through the conserved F or W. D genes are given only for firm matches. Rows may omit the clone size; those that give it use once, few, many or a size class.

>TRBV2|-|TRBJ2-7|-
CASSEGVRGYTYEQYF
TGTGCCAGCAGTGAAGGGGTACGGGGCTACACCTACGAGCAGTACTTC
>TRBV5-8|-|TRBJ2-3|-
CASSFRDTQYF
TGTGCCAGCAGCTTTCGGGATACGCAGTATTTT
>TRBV5-4|-|TRBJ2-5|-
CASSFGPQETQYF
TGTGCCAGCAGCTTCGGCCCCCAAGAGACCCAGTACTTC
>TRBV7-9|-|TRBJ1-1|-
CASSFGGNTEAFF
TGTGCCAGCAGCTTTGGGGGGAACACTGAAGCTTTCTTT
>TRBV7-2|TRBD1|TRBJ1-1|-
CASSSTGGWTEAFF
TGTGCCAGCAGCTCGACAGGGGGTTGGACTGAAGCTTTCTTT
>TRBV6-1|-|TRBJ2-7|-
CASSERSSYEQYF
TGTGCCAGCAGTGAAAGGTCCTCCTACGAGCAGTACTTC
>TRBV4-2|TRBD2|TRBJ2-3|-
CASSQGIAGVGVTQYF
TGTGCCAGCAGCCAAGGAATAGCGGGGGTGGGAGTTACGCAGTATTTT
>TRBV5-4|-|TRBJ2-7|-
CASSTGGGAGVSYEQYF
TGTGCCAGCAGCACCGGGGGAGGCGCCGGGGTAAGCTACGAGCAGTACTTC
>TRBV5-4|-|TRBJ2-7|-
CASSRSPGAYEQYF
TGTGCCAGCAGCCGGAGTCCAGGGGCCTACGAGCAGTACTTC
>TRBV19|-|TRBJ1-2|-
CASSTPPQDYGYTF
TGTGCCAGTAGTACCCCCCCGCAGGACTATGGCTACACCTTC
>TRBV5-4|-|TRBJ1-1|-
CASSTKGPFWRTEAFF
TGTGCCAGCAGCACGAAGGGGCCTTTCTGGAGGACTGAAGCTTTCTTT
>TRBV12-5|-|TRBJ1-5|-
CASGQDNQPQHF
TGTGCTAGTGGGCAGGACAATCAGCCCCAGCATTTT
>TRBV6-1|TRBD1|TRBJ1-1|-
CASRRQGVENTEAFF
TGTGCCAGCAGAAGACAGGGAGTGGAGAACACTGAAGCTTTCTTT
>TRBV9|-|TRBJ2-5|-
CASSAGLQETQYF
TGTGCCAGCAGCGCGGGCCTCCAAGAGACCCAGTACTTC
>TRBV6-1|-|TRBJ2-3|-
CASSGYGGTDTQYF
TGTGCCAGCAGCGGGTATGGGGGCACAGATACGCAGTATTTT
>TRBV5-1|TRBD2|TRBJ2-5|-
CASSSSGGAGLETQYF
TGCGCCAGCAGCTCAAGCGGGGGGGCGGGTTTGGAGACCCAGTACTTC
>TRBV11-2|-|TRBJ1-2|-
CASSGRGGYTF
TGTGCCAGCAGCGGGCGAGGTGGCTACACCTTC
>TRBV6-5|-|TRBJ2-3|-
CASSYTGAVPDTQYF
TGTGCCAGCAGTTATACGGGGGCCGTTCCAGATACGCAGTATTTT
>TRBV6-1|TRBD1|TRBJ1-5|-
CASIQRDRINQPQHF
TGTGCCAGCATTCAGAGGGACAGGATTAATCAGCCCCAGCATTTT
>TRBV27|-|TRBJ1-1|-
CASSHREDSEAFF
TGTGCCAGCAGTCATAGAGAGGACAGTGAAGCTTTCTTT
>TRBV5-4|-|TRBJ2-3|-
CASSLGEGAPTDTQYF
TGTGCCAGCAGCTTGGGGGAGGGGGCCCCCACAGATACGCAGTATTTT
>TRBV9|-|TRBJ1-1|few
CASSVGQAGRAFF
TGTGCCAGCAGCGTAGGACAGGCCGGAAGAGCTTTCTTT
>TRBV19|-|TRBJ1-5|few
CASSPWGDQPQHF
TGTGCCAGTAGTCCCTGGGGGGATCAGCCCCAGCATTTT
>TRBV9|-|TRBJ1-2|-
CASSARTDGYTF
TGTGCCAGCAGCGCCAGGACGGATGGCTACACCTTC
>TRBV27|TRBD2|TRBJ2-2|-
CASAFSGGSAGELFF
TGTGCCAGCGCCTTTAGCGGGGGGTCCGCCGGGGAGCTGTTTTTT
>TRBV6-1|-|TRBJ2-1|once
CASNWGEQFF
TGTGCCAGCAACTGGGGTGAGCAGTTCTTC
>TRBV29-1|-|TRBJ1-1|-
CSVEGGGALNTEAFF
TGCAGCGTTGAAGGCGGGGGGGCTTTGAACACTGAAGCTTTCTTT
>TRBV6-1|-|TRBJ1-6|-
CASSEGASSYNSPLHF
TGTGCCAGCAGTGAGGGGGCTAGCTCCTATAATTCACCCCTCCACTTT
>TRBV29-1|TRBD1|TRBJ2-7|-
CSIEGDREDEQYF
TGCAGCATCGAAGGGGACAGGGAGGACGAGCAGTACTTC
>TRBV9|-|TRBJ2-3|-
CASSRPGWDTQYF
TGTGCCAGCAGCCGCCCAGGGTGGGATACGCAGTATTTT
>TRBV9|TRBD1|TRBJ2-2|few
CASSGGQDYTGELFF
TGTGCCAGCAGCGGGGGACAGGACTACACCGGGGAGCTGTTTTTT
>TRBV19|TRBD1|TRBJ1-6|-
CASSIDWGQINSPLHF
TGTGCCAGTAGTATAGATTGGGGACAGATAAATTCACCCCTCCACTTT
>TRBV6-1|-|TRBJ1-6|-
CASSPDRSNSPLHF
TGTGCCAGCAGCCCCGACAGGAGCAATTCACCCCTCCACTTT
>TRBV5-6|-|TRBJ1-2|-
CASSFDSPGYTF
TGTGCCAGCAGCTTCGATTCCCCGGGCTACACCTTC
>TRBV27|-|TRBJ2-2|-
CASSPYTGAYTGELFF
TGTGCCAGCAGTCCCTACACCGGGGCCTACACCGGGGAGCTGTTTTTT
>TRBV19|-|TRBJ1-5|-
CASSISPGVQPQHF
TGTGCCAGTAGTATATCCCCAGGGGTTCAGCCCCAGCATTTT
>TRBV5-6|TRBD2|TRBJ2-5|-
CASSLAGGQETQYF
TGTGCCAGCAGCTTAGCGGGGGGGCAAGAGACCCAGTACTTC
>TRBV2|-|TRBJ1-3|once
CASSEAQGPGNTIYF
TGTGCCAGCAGTGAAGCCCAAGGTCCTGGAAACACCATATATTTT
>TRBV5-1|-|TRBJ1-6|-
CASSPEGPGYNSPLHF
TGCGCCAGCAGCCCGGAGGGTCCGGGCTATAATTCACCCCTCCACTTT
>TRBV7-8|-|TRBJ1-3|-
CASSLGSTGNTIYF
TGTGCCAGCAGCTTAGGATCAACTGGAAACACCATATATTTT
>TRBV5-6|TRBD2|TRBJ2-1|-
CASSLVLAGGRNEQFF
TGTGCCAGCAGCTTGGTTCTGGCGGGGGGGCGCAATGAGCAGTTCTTC
>TRBV2|-|TRBJ1-3|-
CAGGQGTGNTIYF
TGTGCCGGGGGACAAGGCACGGGAAACACCATATATTTT
>TRBV6-1|-|TRBJ2-7|-
CASSEGTYEQYF
TGTGCCAGCTCGGAAGGGACCTACGAGCAGTACTTC
>TRBV30|-|TRBJ2-3|-
CAWTLGLADTQYF
TGTGCCTGGACGCTTGGGTTGGCAGATACGCAGTATTTT
>TRBV6-5|-|TRBJ1-6|-
CASSYSYNSPLHF
TGTGCCAGCAGTTACTCTTATAATTCACCCCTCCACTTT
>TRBV2|TRBD1|TRBJ2-7|-
CASRRTGLYEQYF
TGTGCCAGCAGGAGGACAGGACTGTACGAGCAGTACTTC
>TRBV5-1|-|TRBJ1-5|-
CASLNQPQHF
TGCGCCAGTCTCAATCAGCCCCAGCATTTT
>TRBV4-3|-|TRBJ2-3|-
CASSQDGQSTDTQYF
TGCGCCAGCAGCCAAGATGGCCAGAGCACAGATACGCAGTATTTT
>TRBV28|-|TRBJ1-2|-
CASSPPPGPTANYGYTF
TGTGCCAGCAGTCCGCCGCCAGGTCCAACAGCTAACTATGGCTACACCTTC
>TRBV4-1|-|TRBJ1-2|-
CASSQRSDRAYGYTF
TGCGCCAGCAGCCAACGATCGGACAGAGCCTATGGCTACACCTTC
>TRBV4-3|-|TRBJ1-4|once
CASSQDPRANEKLFF
TGCGCCAGCAGCCAAGATCCCAGGGCTAATGAAAAACTGTTTTTT
>TRBV30|-|TRBJ2-7|-
CAWSVKRQDEQYF
TGTGCCTGGAGTGTAAAGCGCCAGGACGAGCAGTACTTC
>TRBV18|-|TRBJ2-1|once
CASSPTPTAYNEQFF
TGTGCCAGCTCACCAACTCCGACGGCCTACAATGAGCAGTTCTTC
>TRBV29-1|TRBD1|TRBJ1-2|-
CSVEQGAYGYTF
TGCAGCGTGGAACAGGGGGCTTATGGCTACACCTTC
>TRBV25-1|-|TRBJ1-5|-
CASEGGVGQPQHF
TGTGCCAGCGAGGGAGGGGTAGGTCAGCCCCAGCATTTT
>TRBV7-9|TRBD2|TRBJ2-7|-
CASSSPTSGGVYEQYF
TGTGCCAGCAGCTCTCCGACTAGCGGGGGGGTGTATGAGCAGTACTTC
>TRBV7-2|TRBD1|TRBJ2-7|-
CASSLQGLQAYEQYF
TGTGCCAGCAGCCTACAGGGGTTGCAGGCATACGAGCAGTACTTC
>TRBV29-1|-|TRBJ1-2|once
CSVPGYGYTF
TGCAGCGTTCCAGGGTATGGCTACACCTTC
>TRBV5-1|TRBD1|TRBJ1-5|-
CASSPTGGSQPQHF
TGCGCCAGCAGCCCCACAGGGGGAAGTCAGCCCCAGCATTTT
>TRBV25-1|-|TRBJ1-1|few
CASSIHMNTEAFF
TGTGCCAGCAGTATACACATGAACACTGAAGCTTTCTTT